Below, one T cell receptor (beta chain) is given with its context. The antigen it recognizes is unknown. The data were taken from a study of monozygotic twins with inflammatory bowel disease (dated by TCRdb to the late 2010s). Notes on the research overall: The complete study included 30 or so monozygotic twin pairs: 19 IBD-discordant Danish pairs and nine German pairs, of which four were IBD-concordant and five were IBD-discordant. The search for disease-associated traits relied mainly on comparing, within discordant pairs, IBD patients with their genetically identical healthy co-twins. Each individual had, on average, about 151 000 unique TCRalpha sequences and 181 000 unique TCRbeta sequences available for analysis.

Study-wide findings and limitations: Differing immunosuppressive treatments among patients may have added background noise and inter-individual variability to the repertoires. Concordant and discordant twins showed no difference in repertoire similarity, possibly because of limited statistical power. No single strong signal or clonotype linked to IBD turned up in the results, so the idea that one exists was not supported. Compared with healthy twins, IBD patients had fewer clonotypes in common with other individuals, a difference most pronounced in patients showing signs of disease activity. Distinction between different T cell subtypes could not be achieved in the analysis. TCRbeta repertoire diversity, by inverse Simpson index, was decreased in IBD patients compared with their healthy co-twins.

Libraries were made using 5' RACE. Each TCR library was prepared from 3,000 to 4,000 ng of total RNA. For each sample, cDNA synthesis was carried out in eight separate reactions using SMARTScribe reverse transcriptase. During cDNA synthesis, template switching was used to introduce unique molecular identifiers that contained a 6-nucleotide sample barcode. Amplification of TCRalpha and TCRbeta cDNA involved two nested PCRs of approximately 16 and 9 cycles, and each PCR was followed by bead purification. Before amplification, the cDNA was treated with uracil DNA-glycosylase and purified using the QIAquick PCR purification kit. In the second PCR, Illumina TruSeq-compatible adapters and sample-specific barcodes were added. TapeStation and Qubit were used to check library quality and concentration, and roughly 4.9 ng of each library was pooled. Pooled libraries were sequenced on an Illumina HiSeq2500 single-index Rapid Run with 2 x 100 bp reads and custom sequencing primers. In the original analysis: MiGEC version 1.2.6 was used for UMI-based consensus assembly, which corrected PCR and sequencing errors. MiXCR version 2.1.1 was used for V(D)J alignment, clonotype assembly and CDR3 extraction. Gene usage, clonotype sharing and MAIT/NKT TCR abundance were normalised by analysing the top 1000, 10 000 and 20 000 clonotypes per sample. After downsampling to 27 000 UMIs, diversity was calculated as the inverse Simpson index using the vegan R package. Paired Mann-Whitney U tests were applied to discordant twin pairs, and Benjamini-Hochberg correction was used for multiple testing. The reads underwent TCRdb reprocessing, giving one record for each CDR3 protein sequence and no DNA. The V and J calls, along with clone size, are taken from TCRdb and not from the paper's own processing. This sample's table lists 160,000 or so distinct CDR3 sequences. The ten largest clones capture 2.4% of the sample.

An approximately 2.5 ml peripheral blood sample was drawn into PAXgene tubes per donor and stored at -80°C. Total RNA was isolated from whole blood with the PAXgene blood miRNA kit on an automated QIAcube, without T cell sorting. Peripheral blood from monozygotic twin pairs, either concordant or discordant for inflammatory bowel disease, underwent deep TCRalpha and TCRbeta repertoire profiling that used unique molecular barcoding. Smoking habits were recorded for all twin pairs, and individuals were classified as current, former or never smokers. The sample consisted of blood. The sequence was obtained from a human donor with ulcerative colitis or Crohn's disease, or a healthy co-twin of an affected twin (not recorded which).

The CDR3 reads as follows: CASSETSDNNEQFF. The rearrangement combines TRBV28 with TRBJ2-1; TCRdb's assignment of TRBD2 cannot be checked, as there is no DNA. The CDR3 contains 14 residues, cysteine and phenylalanine counted. This entry has no DNA. CDR1 and CDR2 (MDHEN, SYDVKM) derive from the germline V gene.